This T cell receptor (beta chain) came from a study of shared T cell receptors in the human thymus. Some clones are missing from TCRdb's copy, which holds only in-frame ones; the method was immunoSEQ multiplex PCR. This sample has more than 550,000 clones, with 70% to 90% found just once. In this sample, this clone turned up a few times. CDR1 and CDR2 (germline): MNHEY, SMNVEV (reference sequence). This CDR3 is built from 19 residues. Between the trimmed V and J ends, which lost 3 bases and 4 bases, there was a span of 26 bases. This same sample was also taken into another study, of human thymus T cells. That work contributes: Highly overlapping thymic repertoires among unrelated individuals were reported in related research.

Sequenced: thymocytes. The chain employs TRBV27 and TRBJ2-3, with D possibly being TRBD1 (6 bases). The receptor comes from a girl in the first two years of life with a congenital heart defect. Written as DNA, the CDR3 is TGTGCCAGCAGTTTTAGGGGCCCCGGACAGACCCAAAACTCAGATACGCAGTATTTT. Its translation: CASSFRGPGQTQNSDTQYF.